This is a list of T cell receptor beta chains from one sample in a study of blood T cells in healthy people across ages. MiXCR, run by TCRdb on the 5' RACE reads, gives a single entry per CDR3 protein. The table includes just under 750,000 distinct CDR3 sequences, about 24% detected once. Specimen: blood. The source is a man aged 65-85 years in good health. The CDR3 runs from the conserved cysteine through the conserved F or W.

CASSFYGPVNEKLFF TRBJ1-4 TRBV5-1
CSVTGGQNTGELFF TRBJ2-2 TRBV29-1
CASTRHRGNTIYF TRBJ1-3 TRBV6-5
CASSRTGANVLTF TRBJ2-6 TRBV28
CSARRGAGGAYGYTF TRBJ1-2 TRBV20-1
CASSVWTQDTQYF TRBJ2-3 TRBV7-2
CASSSPGQHNSPLHF TRBJ1-6 TRBV12-3/TRBV12-4
CASSNQLAGGTYEQYF TRBJ2-7 TRBV6-2/TRBV6-3
CASSTGWFYVREQYF TRBJ2-5 TRBV21-1
CASSLDPVSYEQYF - TRBV5-1
CASSSAETSSYNEQFF TRBJ2-1 TRBV5-1
CASSTTGVNSPLHF TRBJ1-6 TRBV6-6
CASGSSGSAGTQYF TRBJ2-5 TRBV27
CASSLGGASSQNIQYF TRBJ2-4 TRBV7-2